The next 27 T cell receptor beta chains were all read from a single sample in a study of blood T cell repertoires in COVID-19. Assay used: immunoSEQ multiplex PCR; TCRdb lists only in-frame clones, some missing. The sample includes under 350,000 clones, roughly 86% of them seen just once. Sequenced sample: PBMCs or T cells enriched from blood (not recorded which). The origin of the receptors is a woman aged 18-35 years who had recovered from COVID-19.

A single count supports this clone. The chain uses TRBV7-2 and TRBJ2-1; 14 bases agree with TRBD2. The germline gives CDR1 SGHTA, CDR2 FQGNSA. CDR3 length: 15 residues. The V gene end was trimmed by 5 bases and the J gene end by 6 bases; junction bases not matched to a gene: 3. CDR3 sequence (DNA): TGTGCCAGCAGCCCCGGGACTAGCGGGGGCAATGAGCAGTTCTTC. This sequence encodes CASSPGTSGGNEQFF.

Ten or more counts support this clone. The chain uses TRBV30 and TRBJ2-1, with 9 bases fitting TRBD2. This CDR3 contains 18 residues. Per the germline V gene, CDR1 is GTSNPN and CDR2 is SVGIG (reference sequence). The trim removed 0 bases at V and 8 bases at J, leaving 17 bases unmatched. CDR3: CAWSVIGGRAPELDEQFF. Written as DNA, the CDR3 is TGTGCCTGGAGTGTCATAGGCGGGAGGGCCCCGGAATTGGATGAGCAGTTCTTC.

The chain joins TRBV6-1 to TRBJ2-7; TRBD1 aligns across 8 bases. The germline gives CDR1 MNHNS, CDR2 SASEGT. The CDR3 consists of 15 residues. V lost 0 bases and J lost 3; bases outside the gene matches: 4. The CDR3 protein is CASSEAPGGHYEQYF. DNA of the CDR3: TGTGCCAGCAGTGAAGCCCCAGGGGGCCACTACGAGCAGTACTTC.

The chain carries TRBV10-2 and TRBJ1-1; D remains unclear. The CDR3 spans 14 residues. Germline CDR1 and CDR2: WSHSY and SAAADI. V was cut by 6 bases and J by 5 bases, with 16 bases left in between. This CDR3 reads CASSLTARRTEAFF. CDR3 DNA sequence: TGCGCCAGCAGCTTGACGGCGAGGAGAACTGAAGCTTTCTTT.

This clone was recorded a few times. The CDR3 reads CAWSEDRGEKLFF. The CDR3 DNA reads as TGTGCCTGGAGTGAGGACAGGGGTGAAAAACTGTTTTTT. The V gene is TRBV30, the J gene TRBJ1-4; 9 bases are shared with TRBD1. The J segment lost 7 bases and the V segment lost 1 base, leaving 1 base of the junction unmatched. The CDR3 extends over 13 amino acids. Germline CDR1 GTSNPN, CDR2 SVGIG (reference sequence).

This sequence joins TRBV4-1 and TRBJ2-1, with a tentative D call TRBD2 (6 bases). The germline V gene encodes CDR1 MGHRA and CDR2 YSYEKL. Trimming cost V 4 bases and J 5 bases, with 15 bases left between them. This CDR3 spans 15 amino acids. The CDR3, as DNA: TGCGCCAGCAGCCGGCGCGGGGAGAAGAACAATGAGCAGTTCTTC. Translation gives CASSRRGEKNNEQFF.

The chain uses TRBV23-1 and TRBJ1-2; D is unresolved. TRBV23-1 is treated as an ORF (open reading frame) with a function not yet certain. Trimming removed 6 bases at V and 4 bases at J, with 6 bases between. The CDR3 sequence is 11 residues long. CDR3 DNA: TGCGCCAGCAGGTGTATCTATGGCTACACCTTC. Residues: CASRCIYGYTF.

V and J are TRBV4-3 and TRBJ2-3; 8 nucleotides match TRBD2. Germline V CDR1 and CDR2: LGHNA, YSLEER. Germline trimming cut 2 bases from V and 10 bases from J; bases unmatched to any gene: 5. CDR3 length: 13 residues. The CDR3 DNA reads TGCGCCAGCAGCCAAAAACGCGGGGGGTCGCAGTATTTT. Its protein is CASSQKRGGSQYF.

In its sample, this clone was seen a few times. The chain joins TRBV2 to TRBJ2-2, with D perhaps TRBD1 (6 bases). This CDR3 region has 15 residues. CDR1 and CDR2 (germline): SNHLY, FYNNEI. Trimming took off 6 bases at V and 6 bases at J, with 17 bases between the two ends. CDR3 amino acids: CASSEIRGSAGELFF. CDR3 DNA sequence: TGTGCCAGCAGCGAAATCAGGGGTAGCGCCGGGGAGCTGTTTTTT.

V and J are TRBV3-1 (or the pseudogene TRBV3-2) and TRBJ2-1, with TRBD2 identical over 12 bases. From germline, CDR1 is LGHDT and CDR2 YNNKEL (reference sequence). Trimming took 4 bases from V and 7 from J; bases not matched to a gene: 8. The CDR3 contains 16 residues. As DNA, the CDR3 is TGTGCCAGCAGCCGACCAACGACTAGCGGGAGAAATGAGCAGTTCTTC. Protein sequence: CASSRPTTSGRNEQFF.

This CDR3 is CASSETGDTPYLGYTF. In DNA, the CDR3 is TGTGCCAGCAGCGAAACAGGGGATACTCCCTATCTTGGCTACACCTTC. The chain recombines TRBV9 with TRBJ1-2; TRBD1 aligns across 7 bases. The CDR3 loop spans 16 amino acids. Trimming took 3 bases from V and 7 from J; bases not matched to a gene: 15. The germline V gene has CDR1 SGDLS and CDR2 YYNGEE.

This clone showed up just a few times. This sequence joins TRBV19 and TRBJ1-5, with 12 nucleotides matching TRBD1. There are 16 residues in the CDR3. From germline, CDR1 is LNHDA and CDR2 SQIVND (reference sequence). J gave up 7 bases and V 4 bases, and 8 bases lay outside the gene matches. CDR3 loop: CASSTGQGATEQPQHF. The CDR3 DNA reads TGTGCCAGTAGTACGGGACAGGGGGCGACGGAGCAGCCCCAGCATTTT.

V and J are TRBV5-1 and TRBJ1-2; D is perhaps TRBD1 (5 bases). Germline V CDR1 and CDR2: SGHRS, YFSETQ. The CDR3 length is 12 residues. V was pared by 4 bases and J by 8 bases, with 12 bases between. The CDR3 coding sequence is TGCGCCAGCAGCCACGACAGTGGCGGCTACACCTTC. Translated, it gives CASSHDSGGYTF.

The V and J genes are TRBV20-1 and TRBJ2-1; 7 nucleotides match TRBD2. Germline CDR1 reads DFQATT; CDR2 reads SNEGSKA (reference sequence). This CDR3 comprises 14 residues. V lost 3 bases to trimming and J lost 8 bases; unmatched junction nucleotides: 10. CDR3 in amino acids: CSASDGRRLDEQFF. Here the CDR3 DNA reads TGCAGTGCTAGTGACGGGAGGCGTCTCGATGAGCAGTTCTTC.

V is TRBV14 and J is TRBJ2-1; TRBD2 matches 12 bases. This CDR3 has 15 amino acids. The germline V gene encodes CDR1 SGHDN and CDR2 FVKESK. The V segment lost 4 bases and the J segment 4 bases; nucleotides outside the gene matches: 2. CDR3 DNA sequence: TGTGCCAGCAGCCCGGGACTAGCGGGTTACAATGAGCAGTTCTTC. Protein: CASSPGLAGYNEQFF.

The chain recombines TRBV11-3 with TRBJ2-2; 10 positions match TRBD1. The CDR3 sequence is 16 residues long. The J segment lost 6 bases and the V segment lost 5 bases, leaving 9 bases of the junction unmatched. The germline CDR1 and CDR2 sequences are SGHNT and YENEEA. The DNA for the CDR3 is TGTGCCAGCAGCCCCCGGGACAGGGGAATGGCCGGGGAGCTGTTTTTT. Its protein product is CASSPRDRGMAGELFF.

The genes are TRBV5-1 and TRBJ2-7; TRBD2 is a possible D gene (5 bases). Trimming left V 0 bases short and J 2 bases short, with 12 bases between. The germline V gene has CDR1 SGHRS and CDR2 YFSETQ. CDR3 length: 15 residues. The CDR3 region has the DNA TGCGCCAGCAGCTTGGCCGGAGGAACCACCTACGAGCAGTACTTC. Amino acid sequence: CASSLAGGTTYEQYF.

The CDR3 coding sequence is TGTGCCAGCAGTTTAACTAGCGGGGGCCGGGGACGCATCGGGGAGCTGTTTTTT. Translating it yields CASSLTSGGRGRIGELFF. This sequence joins TRBV27 and TRBJ2-2; 11 nucleotides match TRBD2. The CDR3 loop spans 18 amino acids. Germline CDR1 and CDR2: MNHEY and SMNVEV (reference sequence). Germline trimming cut 2 bases from V and 7 bases from J; bases unmatched to any gene: 12.

The rearrangement joins TRBV6-1 to TRBJ2-1; no reliable D call. The CDR3 totals 16 residues. Trimming shortened V by 1 base and J by 2 bases, and 12 bases separated the two germline ends. Germline CDR1 and CDR2: MNHNS and SASEGT. This CDR3 reads CASSEGWNEAYNEQFF. CDR3 DNA sequence: TGTGCCAGCAGTGAAGGGTGGAATGAGGCCTACAATGAGCAGTTCTTC.

The chain has TRBV7-9 and TRBJ1-4, with 7 bases matching TRBD1. Germline loops: CDR1 SEHNR, CDR2 FQNEAQ (reference sequence). The CDR3 spans 13 residues. V was clipped by 5 bases and J by 6 bases; unmatched bases: 3. CDR3 DNA: TGTGCCAGCAGCCCGGGACAGTATGAAAAACTGTTTTTT. Translating gives CASSPGQYEKLFF. The whole variable domain, filled in from reference TRBV7-9 and TRBJ1-4, reads DTGVSQNPRHKITKRGQNVTFRCDPISEHNRLYWYRQTLGQGPEFLTYFQNEAQLEKSRLLSDRFSAERPKGSFSTLEIQRTEQGDSAMYLCASSPGQYEKLFFGSGTQLSVL.

The CDR3 protein is CASSFLAGYQETQYF. In DNA, the CDR3 is TGTGCCAGCAGTTTCCTAGCGGGGTACCAAGAGACCCAGTACTTC. The genes are TRBV27 and TRBJ2-5; 9 bases agree with TRBD2. The ends lost 3 bases at V and 0 bases at J; junction bases unmatched: 2. CDR1 is MNHEY, CDR2 SMNVEV, per germline (reference sequence). The CDR3 extends over 15 amino acids.

CDR3 amino acids: CASSMGGYPGKFF. The CDR3 nucleotides are TGTGCCAGTAGTATGGGGGGGTACCCTGGTAAGTTCTTC. The rearrangement joins TRBV19 to TRBJ2-1, with TRBD2 matching over 7 bases. Germline-derived CDR1 and CDR2 are LNHDA and SQIVND (reference sequence). This CDR3 has 13 residues. V was clipped by 3 bases and J by 14 bases; unmatched bases: 10.

This chain joins TRBV19 and TRBJ2-6, with 11 bases identical to TRBD1. Trimming cost V 5 bases and J 1 base; bases outside gene matches: 7. Germline V gene sequence: CDR1 LNHDA, CDR2 SQIVND (reference sequence). This CDR3 is built from 18 residues. CDR3 region: CASSRPGTGGSGANVLTF. DNA for the CDR3: TGTGCCAGTAGTCGACCGGGGACAGGGGGATCTGGGGCCAACGTCCTGACTTTC.

This sequence joins TRBV2 and TRBJ2-5; 9 bases align to TRBD2. The V segment lost 2 bases and the J segment 5 bases; nucleotides outside the gene matches: 3. Germline loops: CDR1 SNHLY, CDR2 FYNNEI. The CDR3 consists of 14 residues. CDR3 amino acids: CASSEMAGGETQYF. CDR3 nucleotide sequence: TGTGCCAGCAGTGAAATGGCGGGAGGGGAGACCCAGTACTTC.

Only a few counts were recorded for this clone. The rearrangement uses TRBV28 and TRBJ1-1; D gene uncertain. Germline CDR1 is MDHEN and CDR2 is SYDVKM. The CDR3 loop spans 14 amino acids. Trimming shortened V by 5 bases and J by 1 base, and 11 bases separated the two germline ends. The CDR3 nucleotides are TGTGCCAGCAGTATTCCGGACTCGAACACTGAAGCTTTCTTT. It is translated as CASSIPDSNTEAFF.

CDR3 protein: CASSNRQGDEQYF. The CDR3, as DNA: TGTGCCAGCAGCAACCGACAGGGTGACGAGCAGTACTTC. J is TRBJ2-7 and V is TRBV21-1; the D segment call TRBD1 is taken from the table without a DNA check. TRBV21-1 represents a pseudogene. The CDR3 runs 13 residues.

The gene calls are TRBV11-2 and TRBJ1-1; no clear D. CDR1 and CDR2 (germline): SGHAT, FQNNGV. The CDR3 totals 13 residues. Trimming stripped 0 bases from V and 6 bases from J, with 8 bases between. The DNA for the CDR3 is TGTGCCAGCAGCTTAGAGGCCCGGGCTGAAGCTTTCTTT. Its protein is CASSLEARAEAFF.